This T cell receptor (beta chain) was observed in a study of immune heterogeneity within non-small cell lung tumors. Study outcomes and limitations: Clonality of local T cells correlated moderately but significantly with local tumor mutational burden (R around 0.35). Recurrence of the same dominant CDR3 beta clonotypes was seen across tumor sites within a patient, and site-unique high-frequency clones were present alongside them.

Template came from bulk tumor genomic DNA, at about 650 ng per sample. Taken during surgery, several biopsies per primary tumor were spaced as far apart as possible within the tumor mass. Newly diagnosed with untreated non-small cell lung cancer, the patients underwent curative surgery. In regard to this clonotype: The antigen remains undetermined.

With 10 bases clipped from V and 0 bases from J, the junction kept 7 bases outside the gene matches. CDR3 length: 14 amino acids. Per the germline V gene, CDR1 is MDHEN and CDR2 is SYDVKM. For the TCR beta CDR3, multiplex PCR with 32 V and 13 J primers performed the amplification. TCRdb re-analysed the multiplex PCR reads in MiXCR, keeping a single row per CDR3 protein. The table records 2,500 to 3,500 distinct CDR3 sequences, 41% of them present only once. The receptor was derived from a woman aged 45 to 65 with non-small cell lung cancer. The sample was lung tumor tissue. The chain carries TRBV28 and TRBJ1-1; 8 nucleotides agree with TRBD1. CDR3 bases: TGTGCCACCAAGACAGGGGACTTGAACACTGAAGCTTTCTTT. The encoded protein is CATKTGDLNTEAFF.